These 5 T cell receptor beta chains were all obtained from the same sample, sequenced in a study of blood T cells in healthy people across ages. Primers used in a second PCR of about 7 to 12 cycles were a sample-barcoded 5' primer and a J-beta primer mix. MiXCR was run by TCRdb on the 5' RACE reads, yielding one entry per CDR3 protein. Among around 1,800,000 distinct CDR3 sequences listed, roughly two fifths were seen once. Input material: blood. The receptors originated from a human donor in good health.

This rearrangement joins TRBV6-2 or TRBV6-3 to TRBJ2-1; 9 positions match TRBD2. This CDR3 is 22 amino acids long. CDR1 is MNHEY, CDR2 SVGEGT, per germline. Trimming removed 8 bases from V and 2 bases from J; junction bases left unmatched: 28. The CDR3 bases are TGTGCCAGCCTATCCACTCAGAGGGGGCTAGCGGAGCGGGGGGCCGCCTACAATGAGCAGTTCTTC. Translating gives CASLSTQRGLAERGAAYNEQFF.

This clonotype turned up a few times. V usage is TRBV7-6 and J usage is TRBJ1-6; possibly TRBD1 for D (6 bases). CDR1 and CDR2 (germline): SGHVS, FNYEAQ. This CDR3 has 17 amino acids. The ends were cut back, 4 bases at V and 0 bases at J, with 13 bases in the middle. Written as DNA, the CDR3 is TGTGCCAGCAGCTCAAGACAGGTTGCCTCCTATAATTCACCCCTCCACTTT. It translates to CASSSRQVASYNSPLHF.

The chain recombines TRBV6-5 with TRBJ2-2; D gene ambiguous. The germline V gene encodes CDR1 MNHEY and CDR2 SVGAGI. The CDR3 extends over 14 amino acids. Trimming removed 6 bases from V and 6 bases from J, with 14 bases in between. The CDR3 DNA reads TGTGCCAGCAGCCAAAGGGTTGTCGCCGGGGAGCTGTTTTTT. Translated: CASSQRVVAGELFF.

CDR3 nucleotide sequence: TGTGCCAGCAGCGACAGGGGAGATGACATTCAGTACTTC. Protein product: CASSDRGDDIQYF. V usage is TRBV7-3 and J usage is TRBJ2-4, with 8 bases identical to TRBD1. There are 13 residues in the CDR3. Germline V CDR1 and CDR2: SGHTA, FQGTGA. Trimming cost V 5 bases and J 8 bases; bases outside gene matches: 5.

V is TRBV2 and J is TRBJ2-2, with 8 bases that match TRBD1. V lost 8 bases to trimming and J lost 1 base; unmatched junction nucleotides: 6. Germline V lookup: CDR1 SNHLY, CDR2 FYNNEI. CDR3 length equals 15 residues. The DNA for the CDR3 is TGTGCCAGCGGCGGACAGGGCCTGAACACCGGGGAGCTGTTTTTT. It codes for CASGGQGLNTGELFF.